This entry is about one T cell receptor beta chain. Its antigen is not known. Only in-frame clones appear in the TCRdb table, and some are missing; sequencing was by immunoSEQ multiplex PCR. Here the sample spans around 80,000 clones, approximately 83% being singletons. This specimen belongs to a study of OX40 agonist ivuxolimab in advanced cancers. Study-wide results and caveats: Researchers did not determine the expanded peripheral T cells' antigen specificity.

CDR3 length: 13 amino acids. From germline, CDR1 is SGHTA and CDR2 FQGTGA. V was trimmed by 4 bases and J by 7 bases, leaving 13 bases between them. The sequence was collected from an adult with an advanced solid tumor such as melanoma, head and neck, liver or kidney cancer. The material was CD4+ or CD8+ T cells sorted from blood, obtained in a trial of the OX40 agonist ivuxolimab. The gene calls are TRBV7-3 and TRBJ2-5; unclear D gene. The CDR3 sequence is CASSSAGLGTQYF. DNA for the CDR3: TGTGCCAGCAGCTCAGCTGGGCTTGGGACCCAGTACTTC.